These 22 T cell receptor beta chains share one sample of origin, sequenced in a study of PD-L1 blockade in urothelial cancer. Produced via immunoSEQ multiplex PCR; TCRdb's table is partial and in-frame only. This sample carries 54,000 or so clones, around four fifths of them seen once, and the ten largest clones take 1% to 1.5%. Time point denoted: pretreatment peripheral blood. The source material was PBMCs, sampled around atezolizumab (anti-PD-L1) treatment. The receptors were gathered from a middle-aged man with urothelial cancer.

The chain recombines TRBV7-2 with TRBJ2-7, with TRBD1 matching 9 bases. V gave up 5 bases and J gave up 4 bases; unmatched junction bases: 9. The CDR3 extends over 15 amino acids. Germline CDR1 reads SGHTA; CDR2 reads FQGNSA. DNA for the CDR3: TGTGCCAGCAGCCGCGGACAGGGGATAGGGTACGAGCAGTACTTC. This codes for CASSRGQGIGYEQYF.

The CDR3: CASSDSTGGETEAFF. The DNA for the CDR3 is TGTGCCAGCAGTGACTCGACAGGAGGTGAAACGGAAGCTTTCTTT. The chain recombines TRBV6-4 with TRBJ1-1, with a weak D call TRBD1 (6 bases). Trimming removed 0 bases from V and 8 bases from J, with 16 bases in between. The germline CDR1 and CDR2 sequences are MRHNA and SNTAGT. This CDR3 region has 15 residues.

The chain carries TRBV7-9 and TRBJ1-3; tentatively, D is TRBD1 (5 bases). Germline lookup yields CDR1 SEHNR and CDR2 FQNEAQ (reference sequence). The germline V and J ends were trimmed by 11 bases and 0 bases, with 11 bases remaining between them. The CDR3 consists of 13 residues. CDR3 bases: TGTGCCGACGGGGGGAGCTCTGGAAACACCATATATTTT. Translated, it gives CADGGSSGNTIYF.

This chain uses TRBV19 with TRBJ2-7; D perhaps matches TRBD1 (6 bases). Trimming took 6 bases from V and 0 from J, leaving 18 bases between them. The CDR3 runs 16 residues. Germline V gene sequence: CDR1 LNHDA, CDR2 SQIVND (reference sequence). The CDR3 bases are TGTGCCAGTAGCCCTACAGGGTCCCATAGCTCCTACGAGCAGTACTTC. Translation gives CASSPTGSHSSYEQYF.

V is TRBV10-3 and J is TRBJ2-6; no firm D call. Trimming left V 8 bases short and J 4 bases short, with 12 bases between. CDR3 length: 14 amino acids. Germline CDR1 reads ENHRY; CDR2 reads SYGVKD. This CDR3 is CAIPEAPGANVLTF. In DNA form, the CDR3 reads TGTGCCATCCCTGAAGCCCCCGGGGCCAACGTCCTGACTTTC.

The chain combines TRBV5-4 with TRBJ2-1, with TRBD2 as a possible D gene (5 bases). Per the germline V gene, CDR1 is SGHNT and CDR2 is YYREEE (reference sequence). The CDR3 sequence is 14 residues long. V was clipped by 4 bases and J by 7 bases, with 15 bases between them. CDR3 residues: CASSPGISGNEQFF. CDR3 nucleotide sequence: TGTGCCAGCAGCCCCGGGATCAGCGGTAATGAGCAGTTCTTC. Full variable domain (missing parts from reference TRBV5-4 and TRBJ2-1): ETGVTQSPTHLIKTRGQQVTLRCSSQSGHNTVSWYQQALGQGPQFIFQYYREEENGRGNFPPRFSGLQFPNYSSELNVNALELDDSALYLCASSPGISGNEQFFGPGTRLTVL.

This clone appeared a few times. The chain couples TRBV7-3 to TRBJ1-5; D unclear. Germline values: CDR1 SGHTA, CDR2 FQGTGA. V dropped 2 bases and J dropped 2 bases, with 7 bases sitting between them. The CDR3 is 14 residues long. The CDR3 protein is CASSLGGRNQPQHF. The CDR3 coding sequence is TGTGCCAGCAGCTTAGGCGGTCGCAATCAGCCCCAGCATTTT.

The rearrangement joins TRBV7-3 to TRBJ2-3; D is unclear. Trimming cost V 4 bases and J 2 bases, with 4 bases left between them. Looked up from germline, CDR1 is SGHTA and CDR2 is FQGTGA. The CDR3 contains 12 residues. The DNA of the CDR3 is TGTGCCAGCAGCTCCTCCACAGATACGCAGTATTTT. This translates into CASSSSTDTQYF.

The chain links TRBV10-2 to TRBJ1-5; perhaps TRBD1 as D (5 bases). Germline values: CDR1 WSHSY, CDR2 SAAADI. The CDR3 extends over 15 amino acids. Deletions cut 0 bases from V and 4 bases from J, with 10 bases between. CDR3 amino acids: CASSESGGKNQPQHF. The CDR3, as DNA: TGCGCCAGCAGTGAGTCGGGGGGGAAGAATCAGCCCCAGCATTTT.

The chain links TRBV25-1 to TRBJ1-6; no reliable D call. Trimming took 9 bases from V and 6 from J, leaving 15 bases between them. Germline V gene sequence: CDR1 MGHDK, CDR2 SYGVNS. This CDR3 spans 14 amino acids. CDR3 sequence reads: CASTAGNGNSPLHF. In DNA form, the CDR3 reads TGTGCCAGTACTGCGGGCAATGGTAATTCACCCCTCCACTTT.

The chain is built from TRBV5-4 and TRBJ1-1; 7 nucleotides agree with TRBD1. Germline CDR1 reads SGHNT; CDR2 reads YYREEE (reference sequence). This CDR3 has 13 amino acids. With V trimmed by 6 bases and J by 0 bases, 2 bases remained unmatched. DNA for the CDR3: TGTGCCAGCACTGACAGGGTGAACACTGAAGCTTTCTTT. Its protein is CASTDRVNTEAFF.

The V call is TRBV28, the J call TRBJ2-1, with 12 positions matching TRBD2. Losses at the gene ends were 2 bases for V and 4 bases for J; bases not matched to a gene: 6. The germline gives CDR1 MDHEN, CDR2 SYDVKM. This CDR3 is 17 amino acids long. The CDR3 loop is CASSLPLAGGGYNEQFF. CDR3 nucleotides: TGTGCCAGCAGTTTACCCCTAGCGGGAGGGGGGTACAATGAGCAGTTCTTC.

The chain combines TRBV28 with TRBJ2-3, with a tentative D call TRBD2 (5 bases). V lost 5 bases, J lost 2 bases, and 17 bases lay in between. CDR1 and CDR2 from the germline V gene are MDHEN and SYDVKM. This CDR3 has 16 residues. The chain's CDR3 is CASSAERVIITDTQYF. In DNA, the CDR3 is TGTGCCAGCAGTGCCGAGAGGGTGATTATCACAGATACGCAGTATTTT.

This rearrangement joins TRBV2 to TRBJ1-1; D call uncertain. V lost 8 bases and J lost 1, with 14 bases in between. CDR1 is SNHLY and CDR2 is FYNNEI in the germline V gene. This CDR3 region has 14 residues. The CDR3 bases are TGTGCCAGCTCAATCGGGAATTCGAACACTGAAGCTTTCTTT. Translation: CASSIGNSNTEAFF.

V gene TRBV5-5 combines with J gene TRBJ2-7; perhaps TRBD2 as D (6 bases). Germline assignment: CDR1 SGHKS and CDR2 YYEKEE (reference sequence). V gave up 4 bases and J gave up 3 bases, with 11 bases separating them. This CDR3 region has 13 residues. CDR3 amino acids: CASSPGTFYEQYF. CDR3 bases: TGTGCCAGCAGCCCCGGGACTTTCTACGAGCAGTACTTC.

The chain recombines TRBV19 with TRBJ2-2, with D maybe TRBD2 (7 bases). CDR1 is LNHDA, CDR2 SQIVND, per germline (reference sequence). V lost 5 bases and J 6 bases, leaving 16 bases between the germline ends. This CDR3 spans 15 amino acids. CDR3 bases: TGTGCCAGTAGTCTGCTGGGGGGGGGCCCCGGGGAGCTGTTTTTT. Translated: CASSLLGGGPGELFF.

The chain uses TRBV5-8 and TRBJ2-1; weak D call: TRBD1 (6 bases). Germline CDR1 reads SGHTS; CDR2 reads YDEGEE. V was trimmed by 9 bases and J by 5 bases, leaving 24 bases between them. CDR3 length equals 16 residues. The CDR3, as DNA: TGTGCCAACTCAAACAGGGATTTAGGGAAAAACAATGAGCAGTTCTTC. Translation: CANSNRDLGKNNEQFF.

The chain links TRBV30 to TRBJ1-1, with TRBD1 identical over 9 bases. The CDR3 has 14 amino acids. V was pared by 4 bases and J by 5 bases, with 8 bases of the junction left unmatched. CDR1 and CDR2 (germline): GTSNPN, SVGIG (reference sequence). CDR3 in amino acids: CAWMTRQGVTEAFF. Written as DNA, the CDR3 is TGTGCCTGGATGACCCGACAGGGGGTTACTGAAGCTTTCTTT. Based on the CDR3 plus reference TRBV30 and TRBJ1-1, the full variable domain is SQTIHQWPATLVQPVGSPLSLECTVEGTSNPNLYWYRQAAGRGLQLLFYSVGIGQISSEVPQNLSASRPQDRQFILSSKKLLLSDSGFYLCAWMTRQGVTEAFFGQGTRLTVV.

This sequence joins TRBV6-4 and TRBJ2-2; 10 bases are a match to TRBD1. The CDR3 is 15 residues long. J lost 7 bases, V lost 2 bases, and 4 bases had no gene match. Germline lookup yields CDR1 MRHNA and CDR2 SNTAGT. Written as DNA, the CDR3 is TGTGCCAGCAGTGACGGGACAGGGGAGCACGGGGAGCTGTTTTTT. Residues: CASSDGTGEHGELFF.

Written as DNA, the CDR3 is TGTGCCAGCAGCTTAATAGGGACACTTGATCAAGAGACCCAGTACTTC. This encodes CASSLIGTLDQETQYF. V and J are TRBV7-3 and TRBJ2-5; possible D gene TRBD1, 6 bases. Germline CDR1 reads SGHTA; CDR2 reads FQGTGA. V lost 1 base to trimming and J lost 2 bases, with 14 bases between them. The CDR3 runs 16 residues.

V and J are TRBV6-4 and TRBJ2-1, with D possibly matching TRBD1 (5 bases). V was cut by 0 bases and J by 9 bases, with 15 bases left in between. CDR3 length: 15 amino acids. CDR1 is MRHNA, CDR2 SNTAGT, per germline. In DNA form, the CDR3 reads TGTGCCAGCAGTGACTCGAGTAAGGGAAGGGGTGAGCAGTTCTTC. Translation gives CASSDSSKGRGEQFF.

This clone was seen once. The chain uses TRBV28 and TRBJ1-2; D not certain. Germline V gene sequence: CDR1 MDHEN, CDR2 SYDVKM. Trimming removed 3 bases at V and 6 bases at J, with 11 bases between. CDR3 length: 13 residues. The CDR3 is CASSFGVENGYTF. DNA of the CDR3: TGTGCCAGCAGTTTCGGAGTCGAGAATGGCTACACCTTC.